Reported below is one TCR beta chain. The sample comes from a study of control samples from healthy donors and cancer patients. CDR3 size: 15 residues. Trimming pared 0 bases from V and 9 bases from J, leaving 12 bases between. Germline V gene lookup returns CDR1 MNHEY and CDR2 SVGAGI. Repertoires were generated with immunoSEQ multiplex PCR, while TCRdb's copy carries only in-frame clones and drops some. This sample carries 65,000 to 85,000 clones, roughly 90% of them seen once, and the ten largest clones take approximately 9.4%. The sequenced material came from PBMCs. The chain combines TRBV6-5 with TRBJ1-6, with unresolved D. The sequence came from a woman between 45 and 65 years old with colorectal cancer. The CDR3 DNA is TGTGCCAGCAGTTACTCGGCCAGTTACCTTTCACCCCTCCACTTT. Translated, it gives CASSYSASYLSPLHF.